Listed here are 2 T cell receptor beta chains from one sample, sequenced in a study of cytomegalovirus exposure and HLA in healthy donors. A multiplex PCR was run with 60 Vbeta primers and 13 Jbeta primers. Produced via immunoSEQ multiplex PCR; TCRdb's table is partial and in-frame only. Its listing shows approximately 120,000 clones. What was sequenced was PBMCs. These receptor sequences come from a man between 40 and 49 years old in good health and CMV-seronegative.

The J gene is TRBJ2-6, the V gene TRBV30; possible D gene TRBD2, 5 bases. The CDR3 is 15 residues long. V gave up 3 bases and J gave up 0 bases, with 9 bases separating them. Germline CDR1 GTSNPN, CDR2 SVGIG (reference sequence). The DNA for the CDR3 is TGTGCCTGGAGCGCGGGTTACTCTGGGGCCAACGTCCTGACTTTC. Encoded protein: CAWSAGYSGANVLTF.

The chain combines TRBV29-1 with TRBJ2-7; no firm D call. CDR1 is SQVTM, CDR2 ANQGSEA, per germline. The ends were cut back, 5 bases at V and 2 bases at J, with 13 bases in the middle. The CDR3 runs 13 residues. This CDR3 is CSVRGRNTYEQYF. As DNA, the CDR3 is TGCAGCGTTCGCGGTCGCAACACCTACGAGCAGTACTTC.